Included here is one TCR beta chain sequence, with context. What it binds is not known. This specimen comes from a study of T-cell memory formation after mild COVID-19. Overall study context: Clustering of TCRs was largely donor specific.

Each CDR3 protein gets one entry after TCRdb re-called the 5' RACE reads with MiXCR. The repertoire holds 35,000 to 45,000 distinct CDR3 sequences, with roughly 8% as singletons. The study, taken as a whole, reports: Clones contracting day 15 to 85 were balanced CD4/CD8; later expanders leaned CD4+.

Deletions cut 4 bases from V and 1 base from J, with 16 bases between. Looked up from germline, CDR1 is LGHNA and CDR2 is YSLEER. The CDR3 extends over 16 amino acids. The V call is TRBV4-3, the J call TRBJ1-2, with a weak D call TRBD1 (5 bases). Sequenced material: PBMCs or a T cell subset sorted from them (not recorded which). The TCR comes from a man aged 18 to 29 who had mild COVID-19 (a few samples of this study predate the infection). Cell type and time point are not known. The CDR3 is CASSPAIIRDNYGYTF. The CDR3 DNA reads TGCGCCAGCAGCCCCGCAATTATCAGGGATAACTATGGCTACACCTTC.